Shown below are 30 T cell receptor beta chains from a single sample sequenced in a study of blood T cell repertoires in COVID-19. Data came from immunoSEQ multiplex PCR; TCRdb stores just in-frame clones and leaves some out. This sample carries about 420,000 clones, about 90% of them seen once, and the ten largest clones take more than 0.7%. The sample comprised peripheral blood. These receptors were obtained from a man between 18 and 35 years old with COVID-19, enrolled during active disease.

The rearrangement joins TRBV28 to TRBJ2-3, with 7 bases aligning to TRBD2. Germline trimming cut 9 bases from V and 1 base from J; bases unmatched to any gene: 7. This CDR3 region has 14 residues. Germline V gives CDR1 MDHEN, CDR2 SYDVKM. The CDR3 DNA is TGTGCCAGTGGCCCGGGGGGACGCACAGATACGCAGTATTTT. Translating gives CASGPGGRTDTQYF.

The J gene is TRBJ1-1, the V gene TRBV6-5; D is possibly TRBD1 (5 bases). V lost 0 bases and J 4 bases, leaving 12 bases between the germline ends. Looked up from germline, CDR1 is MNHEY and CDR2 is SVGAGI. This CDR3 is 15 amino acids long. In DNA, the CDR3 is TGTGCCAGCAGTTACTCGAGGACAATGAGCACTGAAGCTTTCTTT. Amino acid sequence: CASSYSRTMSTEAFF.

The rearrangement uses TRBV19 and TRBJ1-1; 7 bases are shared with TRBD1. The CDR3 has 12 residues. Germline loops: CDR1 LNHDA, CDR2 SQIVND (reference sequence). The J segment lost 3 bases and the V segment lost 5 bases, leaving 0 bases of the junction unmatched. The CDR3 region has the DNA TGTGCCAGTAGTGACAGGGACACTGAAGCTTTCTTT. It is translated as CASSDRDTEAFF.

The rearrangement uses TRBV6-6 and TRBJ2-3, with D maybe TRBD2 (6 bases). The ends were cut back, 2 bases at V and 0 bases at J, with 9 bases in the middle. The CDR3 has 15 amino acids. Per germline, CDR1 MNHNY and CDR2 SVGAGI (reference sequence). The CDR3 region is CASSYVLASTDTQYF. The CDR3 DNA sequence: TGTGCCAGCAGTTACGTTCTAGCGAGCACAGATACGCAGTATTTT.

J is TRBJ2-7 and V is TRBV7-9; the match to TRBD1 covers 7 bases. The CDR3 is made up of 16 amino acids. The V gene's germline CDR1 is SEHNR and CDR2 FQNEAQ (reference sequence). The junction had 10 bases not matched to a gene; V was cut back by 1 base and J by 4 bases. The CDR3 spells CASSLGVGQQAYEQYF. The CDR3 DNA is TGTGCCAGCAGCTTAGGTGTGGGACAGCAGGCGTACGAGCAGTACTTC.

This clone was seen just once. This chain joins TRBV10-3 and TRBJ1-5; 7 nucleotides align to TRBD1. J lost 0 bases, V lost 2 bases, and 10 bases had no gene match. CDR3 length: 18 residues. CDR1 and CDR2 (germline): ENHRY, SYGVKD. In nucleotides, the CDR3 is TGTGCCATCAGTGAGAGTAGGGGGACAGCTTATAGCAATCAGCCCCAGCATTTT. It translates to CAISESRGTAYSNQPQHF.

The chain carries TRBV2 and TRBJ2-7; D may be TRBD2 (6 bases). The CDR3 sequence is 13 residues long. CDR1 is SNHLY and CDR2 is FYNNEI in the germline V gene. DNA of the CDR3: TGTGCTGGAGGGAAAGATGGGTCCTACGAGCAGTACTTC. Its translation: CAGGKDGSYEQYF.

This sequence joins TRBV7-9 and TRBJ2-6; TRBD1 matches at 7 bases. The length of the CDR3 is 15 residues. Germline V lookup: CDR1 SEHNR, CDR2 FQNEAQ (reference sequence). After removal of 6 bases from V and 2 bases from J, the junction contained 4 bases not matched to a gene. The CDR3 reads CASRSDRAGANVLTF. Written as DNA, the CDR3 is TGTGCCAGCAGGTCTGACAGGGCTGGGGCCAACGTCCTGACTTTC.

The V call is TRBV12-3 or TRBV12-4, the J call TRBJ1-5; D is unclear. CDR3 length: 12 amino acids. V was trimmed by 7 bases and J by 3 bases, leaving 7 bases between them. DNA for the CDR3: TGTGCCAGCACCGTACACAATCAGCCCCAGCATTTT. Protein: CASTVHNQPQHF.

The J gene is TRBJ2-7, the V gene TRBV6-5, with 13 nucleotides matching TRBD2. This CDR3 is 15 amino acids long. Trimming cost V 5 bases and J 0 bases; bases outside gene matches: 1. In germline, CDR1 is MNHEY, CDR2 SVGAGI. Written as DNA, the CDR3 is TGTGCCAGCAGTCGACTAGCGGGGGGCTCCTACGAGCAGTACTTC. It yields the protein CASSRLAGGSYEQYF.

The chain has TRBV5-4 and TRBJ2-5; 7 nucleotides agree with TRBD1. The CDR3 is 13 amino acids. CDR1 is SGHNT and CDR2 is YYREEE in the germline V gene (reference sequence). V lost 5 bases to trimming and J lost 3 bases; unmatched junction nucleotides: 4. DNA for the CDR3: TGTGCCAGCAGTCCCGGGACAGAAGAGACCCAGTACTTC. Its translation: CASSPGTEETQYF.

The rearrangement joins TRBV2 to TRBJ2-5; 11 nucleotides agree with TRBD1. Germline loops: CDR1 SNHLY, CDR2 FYNNEI. The CDR3 is made up of 14 amino acids. With V trimmed by 5 bases and J by 5 bases, 4 bases remained unmatched. DNA of the CDR3: TGTGCCAGCAGTTGGACAGGGGGCTGGGAGACCCAGTACTTC. The encoded protein is CASSWTGGWETQYF.

The V call is TRBV19, the J call TRBJ2-1, with 8 nucleotides matching TRBD1. CDR1 and CDR2 (germline): LNHDA, SQIVND (reference sequence). The length of the CDR3 is 16 residues. V shed 2 bases, J shed 5 bases, and the junction held 8 bases outside the gene matches. The CDR3 loop reads CASSILEGQGNNEQFF. Here the CDR3 DNA reads TGTGCCAGTAGTATACTTGAAGGACAGGGAAACAATGAGCAGTTCTTC.

V and J are TRBV6-5 and TRBJ1-4; 10 positions agree with TRBD1. This CDR3 is 15 amino acids long. V was pared by 5 bases and J by 7 bases, with 7 bases of the junction left unmatched. Germline V CDR1 and CDR2: MNHEY, SVGAGI. For the CDR3, the DNA is TGTGCCAGCAGTCGTGATGGGACAGGGGTTGAAAAACTGTTTTTT. Its translation: CASSRDGTGVEKLFF.

The CDR3 bases are TGCGCCAGCAGCTTGGGGGGGTCCGGGACTAGACGTGAGCAGTTCTTC. Protein: CASSLGGSGTRREQFF. The chain recombines TRBV5-1 with TRBJ2-1, with 8 bases matching TRBD2. Per germline, CDR1 SGHRS and CDR2 YFSETQ. CDR3 length equals 16 residues. J lost 9 bases, V lost 0 bases, and 11 bases had no gene match.

The rearrangement joins TRBV27 to TRBJ1-5, with D unclear. The CDR3 totals 13 residues. Germline CDR1 MNHEY, CDR2 SMNVEV (reference sequence). Trimming took 3 bases from V and 0 from J, leaving 3 bases between them. The CDR3 DNA is TGTGCCAGCAGTTTTTATAGCAATCAGCCCCAGCATTTT. This translates into CASSFYSNQPQHF.

The V gene is TRBV5-8, the J gene TRBJ2-1, with D perhaps TRBD1 (6 bases). Germline V gene lookup returns CDR1 SGHTS and CDR2 YDEGEE. Trimming stripped 0 bases from V and 1 base from J, with 17 bases between. The CDR3 spans 18 residues. This chain's CDR3 is CASSLEDPGRGSYNEQFF. CDR3 DNA sequence: TGTGCCAGCAGCTTGGAGGATCCGGGTAGGGGGTCCTACAATGAGCAGTTCTTC.

The rearrangement uses TRBV29-1 and TRBJ2-2; D not resolved. V lost 6 bases and J lost 2, with 13 bases in between. This CDR3 region has 14 residues. Looked up from germline, CDR1 is SQVTM and CDR2 is ANQGSEA. The CDR3 region has the DNA TGCAGCGTAGCTCCGATACCAAACACCGGGGAGCTGTTTTTT. It specifies CSVAPIPNTGELFF.

The chain joins TRBV4-1 to TRBJ1-1; 9 nucleotides agree with TRBD1. V lost 0 bases to trimming and J lost 0 bases; unmatched junction nucleotides: 17. There are 21 residues in the CDR3. Germline V gene lookup returns CDR1 MGHRA and CDR2 YSYEKL. DNA for the CDR3: TGCGCCAGCAGCCAAGATACCCCCCTTTACCGGGACAGGGAAATGAACACTGAAGCTTTCTTT. It specifies CASSQDTPLYRDREMNTEAFF.

The CDR3 DNA follows: TGTGCCAGCAGCTTAACGTTTCGCGGGAGAGGAGTTGATACGCAGTATTTT. Protein sequence: CASSLTFRGRGVDTQYF. The V and J genes are TRBV7-3 and TRBJ2-3, with 7 positions matching TRBD2. The CDR3 loop spans 17 amino acids. Germline values: CDR1 SGHTA, CDR2 FQGTGA. V lost 0 bases and J lost 6; bases outside the gene matches: 12.

This clone appeared many times. The chain combines TRBV27 with TRBJ1-6; maybe TRBD1 (5 bases). This CDR3 contains 14 residues. V gave up 0 bases and J gave up 10 bases, with 10 bases separating them. The V gene's germline CDR1 is MNHEY and CDR2 SMNVEV (reference sequence). The CDR3 DNA follows: TGTGCCAGCAGTTTATCGGCAGGGTCATCACCCCTCCACTTT. Translation gives CASSLSAGSSPLHF.

V usage is TRBV18 and J usage is TRBJ2-3; 11 nucleotides match TRBD2. From germline, CDR1 is KGHSH and CDR2 LQKENI. V was clipped by 1 base and J by 1 base; unmatched bases: 10. The CDR3 runs 19 residues. The CDR3 loop is CASSPRQLAGVRGTDTQYF. The CDR3 bases are TGTGCCAGCTCACCACGTCAACTAGCGGGAGTGCGGGGCACAGATACGCAGTATTTT.

The gene calls are TRBV2 and TRBJ1-2; tentative D call: TRBD1 (5 bases). The V gene's germline CDR1 is SNHLY and CDR2 FYNNEI. There are 12 residues in the CDR3. Trimming left V 6 bases short and J 6 bases short, with 11 bases between. This chain's CDR3 is CASRQGLHGYTF. CDR3 sequence (DNA): TGTGCCAGCAGGCAGGGTTTGCATGGCTACACCTTC. The full variable domain, completed using reference TRBV2 and TRBJ1-2, is EPEVTQTPSHQVTQMGQEVILRCVPISNHLYFYWYRQILGQKVEFLVSFYNNEISEKSEIFDDQFSVERPDGSNFTLKIRSTKLEDSAMYFCASRQGLHGYTFGSGTRLTVV.

The V and J genes are TRBV2 and TRBJ2-4; 12 nucleotides agree with TRBD2. This CDR3 is 19 amino acids long. The V gene end was trimmed by 7 bases and the J gene end by 0 bases; junction bases not matched to a gene: 13. CDR1 is SNHLY and CDR2 is FYNNEI in the germline V gene. The CDR3 DNA follows: TGTGCCAGCACCCCCGGACTAGCGGGAATGGTTAGAGCCAAAAACATTCAGTACTTC. This encodes CASTPGLAGMVRAKNIQYF.

The V gene is TRBV9, the J gene TRBJ2-1, with TRBD2 identical over 8 bases. The V segment lost 3 bases and the J segment 8 bases; nucleotides outside the gene matches: 10. The CDR3 covers 15 residues. In germline, CDR1 is SGDLS, CDR2 YYNGEE. The CDR3 DNA is TGTGCCAGCAGCGCCGCCGGGACTAGTAGGGATGAGCAGTTCTTC. As protein: CASSAAGTSRDEQFF.

This clone was counted a single time. This chain joins TRBV19 and TRBJ2-5; 10 bases align to TRBD2. The CDR3 runs to 15 residues. The germline V gene has CDR1 LNHDA and CDR2 SQIVND (reference sequence). The V gene end was trimmed by 2 bases and the J gene end by 5 bases; junction bases not matched to a gene: 5. CDR3 loop: CASSILAGGKETQYF. DNA of the CDR3: TGTGCCAGTAGTATATTAGCGGGGGGCAAGGAGACCCAGTACTTC. Drawing the rest from reference TRBV19 and TRBJ2-5, the complete variable domain is DGGITQSPKYLFRKEGQNVTLSCEQNLNHDAMYWYRQDPGQGLRLIYYSQIVNDFQKGDIAEGYSVSREKKESFPLTVTSAQKNPTAFYLCASSILAGGKETQYFGPGTRLLVL.

The rearrangement joins TRBV27 to TRBJ2-7; 12 nucleotides agree with TRBD2. CDR1 is MNHEY, CDR2 SMNVEV, per germline (reference sequence). The CDR3 is 16 amino acids. With 0 bases clipped from V and 3 bases from J, the junction kept 3 bases outside the gene matches. The CDR3 coding sequence is TGTGCCAGCAGTTTATCTGGACTAGCGGGAAGCTACGAGCAGTACTTC. Protein sequence: CASSLSGLAGSYEQYF.

CDR3 protein: CASGDRGLTEAFF. Written as DNA, the CDR3 is TGTGCCAGCGGGGACAGGGGGCTCACTGAAGCTTTCTTT. The chain joins TRBV5-5 to TRBJ1-1; the match to TRBD1 covers 12 bases. Trimming at V came to 7 bases and at J to 4 bases, leaving 2 bases not matched to a gene. The CDR3 runs 13 residues. CDR1 is SGHKS and CDR2 is YYEKEE in the germline V gene (reference sequence).

This chain uses TRBV5-1 with TRBJ1-3; 10 bases agree with TRBD1. The CDR3 totals 18 residues. Trimming removed 4 bases from V and 1 base from J; junction bases left unmatched: 11. Germline V CDR1 and CDR2: SGHRS, YFSETQ. CDR3 DNA: TGCGCCAGCAGCCCTAACCTCTCGGACAGGGGGTCTGGAAACACCATATATTTT. It translates to CASSPNLSDRGSGNTIYF.

This chain uses TRBV3-1 (or the pseudogene TRBV3-2) with TRBJ1-5; 8 positions match TRBD1. This CDR3 spans 14 amino acids. Looked up from germline, CDR1 is LGHDT and CDR2 is YNNKEL (reference sequence). The J segment lost 5 bases and the V segment lost 1 base, leaving 1 base of the junction unmatched. CDR3: CASSQGTGYQPQHF. CDR3 sequence (DNA): TGTGCCAGCAGCCAAGGGACAGGGTATCAGCCCCAGCATTTT.